These 18 T cell receptor beta chains were sequenced from one sample in a study of blood T cell repertoires in COVID-19. Repertoires were generated with immunoSEQ multiplex PCR, while TCRdb's copy carries only in-frame clones and drops some. The sample has fewer than 350,000 clones, around 89% seen once. Sequencing was performed on PBMCs or T cells enriched from blood (not recorded which). All receptors derive from a young woman with acute COVID-19.

V usage is TRBV29-1 and J usage is TRBJ2-2; 9 bases fit TRBD1. The CDR3 spans 15 residues. CDR1 and CDR2 from the germline V gene are SQVTM and ANQGSEA. With V trimmed by 7 bases and J by 5 bases, 11 bases remained unmatched. CDR3 protein: CSARERDRETGELFF. Written as DNA, the CDR3 is TGCAGCGCACGAGAGCGGGACAGGGAAACCGGGGAGCTGTTTTTT.

The chain employs TRBV19 and TRBJ1-3; 10 bases agree with TRBD1. Unmatched junction bases numbered 1, after V lost 3 bases and J lost 2 bases. The CDR3 length is 15 residues. Germline loops: CDR1 LNHDA, CDR2 SQIVND (reference sequence). The CDR3 bases are TGTGCCAGTAGTATTGACAGGGGGCCTGGAAACACCATATATTTT. Protein sequence: CASSIDRGPGNTIYF.

The chain has TRBV2 and TRBJ2-7; D call uncertain. The CDR3 is 13 residues long. Germline CDR1 and CDR2: SNHLY and FYNNEI. V gave up 5 bases and J gave up 2 bases, with 10 bases separating them. This CDR3 reads CASSPTTTYEQYF. The CDR3 region has the DNA TGTGCCAGCAGTCCGACAACCACCTACGAGCAGTACTTC.

The V and J genes are TRBV4-2 and TRBJ2-4; 10 nucleotides align to TRBD2. This CDR3 region has 17 residues. The V gene end was trimmed by 3 bases and the J gene end by 0 bases; junction bases not matched to a gene: 5. Germline lookup yields CDR1 LGHNA and CDR2 YNFKEQ. Here the CDR3 reads CASSQTSGPLAKNIQYF. The CDR3, as DNA: TGTGCCAGCAGCCAGACTAGCGGGCCCCTAGCCAAAAACATTCAGTACTTC.

The chain joins TRBV7-2 to TRBJ2-7; TRBD2 matches at 9 bases. Germline V gene lookup returns CDR1 SGHTA and CDR2 FQGNSA. The CDR3 spans 16 residues. J lost 2 bases, V lost 5 bases, and 10 bases had no gene match. This CDR3 is CASSRNSGRNPYEQYF. The CDR3 DNA reads TGTGCCAGCAGCAGAAATAGCGGGAGAAACCCCTACGAGCAGTACTTC.

The CDR3, as DNA: TGTGCCAGCTCAAACAGGGGGGGAAGCTCCTACAATGAGCAGTTCTTC. Its translation is CASSNRGGSSYNEQFF. The genes are TRBV18 and TRBJ2-1; D is possibly TRBD1 (8 bases). Germline CDR1 reads KGHSH; CDR2 reads LQKENI. The CDR3 spans 16 residues. Trimming removed 5 bases from V and 0 bases from J, with 14 bases in between.

The chain has TRBV11-2 and TRBJ2-1, with D possibly being TRBD2 (5 bases). V lost 1 base and J lost 8, with 21 bases in between. Per germline, CDR1 SGHAT and CDR2 FQNNGV. This CDR3 has 17 residues. This CDR3 reads CASSLVLAHTGSHEQFF. The CDR3 coding sequence is TGTGCCAGCAGCTTAGTTCTAGCCCACACCGGAAGCCATGAGCAGTTCTTC.

The V and J genes are TRBV2 and TRBJ1-2, with D possibly matching TRBD1 (6 bases). With 1 base removed from V and 5 bases from J, the gap between germline ends came to 14 bases. The germline CDR1 and CDR2 sequences are SNHLY and FYNNEI. The CDR3 contains 15 residues. The CDR3 DNA reads as TGTGCCAGCAGTGAAGTGGGGGACAAGGGATATGGCTACACCTTC. Translation gives CASSEVGDKGYGYTF.

The rearrangement uses TRBV5-1 and TRBJ1-6, with 9 bases fitting TRBD1. This CDR3 is built from 15 residues. Losses at the gene ends were 4 bases for V and 10 bases for J; bases not matched to a gene: 9. CDR1 is SGHRS and CDR2 is YFSETQ in the germline V gene. CDR3 nucleotides: TGCGCCAGCAGCACGAGGACAGGGGATGGGTCACCCCTCCACTTT. Protein: CASSTRTGDGSPLHF.

This clone was counted once. The chain uses TRBV18 and TRBJ2-1; D is possibly TRBD2 (5 bases). From germline, CDR1 is KGHSH and CDR2 LQKENI. This CDR3 comprises 20 residues. The V and J ends lost 2 bases and 0 bases respectively, with 23 bases between them. CDR3 bases: TGTGCCAGCTCACCAAGAGGTCCTCGTCTAGCAGCCCCCTCCTACAATGAGCAGTTCTTC. Translating gives CASSPRGPRLAAPSYNEQFF.

The CDR3 loop is CASSMPPQRDTDGPQHF. CDR3 in DNA: TGTGCCAGTAGTATGCCCCCACAGCGGGACACCGATGGGCCCCAGCATTTT. The genes are TRBV19 and TRBJ1-5; D may be TRBD1 (6 bases). With 3 bases removed from V and 9 bases from J, the gap between germline ends came to 24 bases. The germline gives CDR1 LNHDA, CDR2 SQIVND (reference sequence). This CDR3 is 17 amino acids long.

The chain links TRBV7-6 to TRBJ2-1; the match to TRBD2 covers 7 bases. Germline V gene data show CDR1 as SGHVS and CDR2 as FNYEAQ. V shed 1 base and J 5 bases; nucleotides not matched to a gene: 8. The CDR3 contains 16 residues. The CDR3 nucleotides read TGTGCCAGCAGCTTAGAGGTTTCTAGCGGCCACAATGAGCAGTTCTTC. It yields the protein CASSLEVSSGHNEQFF.

The V call is TRBV27, the J call TRBJ2-2; weak D call: TRBD2 (6 bases). In germline, CDR1 is MNHEY, CDR2 SMNVEV (reference sequence). V was cut by 6 bases and J by 0 bases, with 14 bases left in between. CDR3 length: 16 amino acids. CDR3 residues: CASSSPTRSNTGELFF. In DNA, the CDR3 is TGTGCCAGCAGCTCCCCGACTAGATCGAACACCGGGGAGCTGTTTTTT.

In this sample, this clone turned up a few times. The chain is built from TRBV30 and TRBJ1-5, with TRBD1 identical over 9 bases. The CDR3 is 16 residues long. Trimming took 1 base from V and 1 from J; bases not matched to a gene: 5. The germline gives CDR1 GTSNPN, CDR2 SVGIG (reference sequence). The CDR3 nucleotides read TGTGCCTGGAGTGCAAAAGGACAGGGGAGCAATCAGCCCCAGCATTTT. Translation gives CAWSAKGQGSNQPQHF.

The J gene is TRBJ1-4, the V gene TRBV7-9; the match to TRBD1 covers 7 bases. V lost 1 base and J lost 3; bases outside the gene matches: 11. This CDR3 contains 18 residues. Germline CDR1 is SEHNR and CDR2 is FQNEAQ (reference sequence). CDR3 nucleotide sequence: TGTGCCAGCAGCTTAGAGGGCTTCGACAGGGCCGCTAATGAAAAACTGTTTTTT. Translated: CASSLEGFDRAANEKLFF.

The CDR3 DNA sequence: TGTGCCAGCAGCCCCGGTATAGGGGCGGGAGGTGAGACCCAGTACTTC. Translated: CASSPGIGAGGETQYF. The chain uses TRBV7-2 and TRBJ2-5; TRBD2 matches 8 bases. The CDR3 loop spans 16 amino acids. With V trimmed by 5 bases and J by 5 bases, 13 bases remained unmatched. CDR1 and CDR2 from the germline V gene are SGHTA and FQGNSA.

The V gene is TRBV5-1, the J gene TRBJ2-5, with TRBD1 matching over 7 bases. V lost 7 bases to trimming and J lost 3 bases; unmatched junction nucleotides: 6. The CDR3 sequence is 13 residues long. Germline loops: CDR1 SGHRS, CDR2 YFSETQ. As DNA, the CDR3 is TGCGCCAGCCGACAGGGAGAAGAAGAGACCCAGTACTTC. Amino acids: CASRQGEEETQYF.

The chain combines TRBV7-9 with TRBJ2-2; 7 positions match TRBD1. The germline CDR1 and CDR2 sequences are SEHNR and FQNEAQ (reference sequence). The CDR3 extends over 16 amino acids. Trimming cost V 2 bases and J 6 bases; bases outside gene matches: 9. CDR3 amino acids: CASSLFGRGSPGELFF. DNA for the CDR3: TGTGCCAGCAGCTTATTTGGCAGGGGGTCCCCCGGGGAGCTGTTTTTT.